Below, one T cell receptor (beta chain) is given with its context. The data were obtained in a study of blood T cell repertoires in COVID-19. Study context: There were acute and convalescent COVID-19 samples, and they came from the United States, Italy and Spain.

CDR1 and CDR2 from the germline V gene are SNHLY and FYNNEI. V was pared by 3 bases and J by 4 bases, with 19 bases of the junction left unmatched. The CDR3 has 19 amino acids. Clones were sequenced by immunoSEQ multiplex PCR, and TCRdb holds only the in-frame ones, with some missing. Of 270,000 or so clones in the sample, approximately 81% were seen once. This rearrangement joins TRBV2 to TRBJ1-2, with 8 bases that match TRBD1. The receptor's source is a woman aged 55-69 years with active or convalescent COVID-19. Input material: peripheral blood. CDR3 bases: TGTGCCAGCAGTGATTGGGACGGACAGGGACAGGTCGTGACCTATGGCTACACCTTC. As protein: CASSDWDGQGQVVTYGYTF.